The 22 T cell receptor beta chains below were found in one sample sequenced in a study of Tregs in tolerant kidney transplant recipients. The assay was immunoSEQ multiplex PCR, and TCRdb's table has in-frame clones only and misses some. Recorded for this sample: 30,000 or so clones. The source was CD8+ T cells from blood, collected before the transplant. Receptors originate from a human donor who received a combined kidney and bone marrow transplant.

As regards this clone: The CDR3 extends 3 residues past the end of the read, so its final part is completed from the germline J gene. The chain uses TRBV5-1 and TRBJ1-4, with TRBD1 matching over 7 bases. Germline loops: CDR1 SGHRS, CDR2 YFSETQ. The CDR3 consists of 14 residues. The CDR3 DNA, read in part, is TGCGCCAGCAGCTTGTGGCCGACAGGGATGGAA. Amino acids: CASSLWPTGME. The full CDR3 protein is CASSLWPTGMELFF.

For this clone: The read comes to an end 3 residues before the CDR3 does, leaving the germline J gene to fill in the end. The rearrangement links TRBV30 to TRBJ2-1; 12 bases fit TRBD2. V dropped 2 bases and J dropped 5; count of bases not matched to a gene: 4. This CDR3 contains 15 residues. In germline, CDR1 is GTSNPN, CDR2 SVGIG (reference sequence). Incomplete CDR3 DNA: TGTGCCTGGAGTTACGGGACTAGCGGGCACAATGAG. It is translated as CAWSYGTSGHNE. The whole CDR3 reads CAWSYGTSGHNEQFF.

To note about this clone: The read falls 3 residues short of the CDR3 end, and the missing part is taken from the germline J gene. This same CDR3 is encoded by further DNA sequences in the sample. The J gene is TRBJ2-7, the V gene TRBV18; TRBD2 might be the D (6 bases). The CDR3 covers 15 residues. Trimming left V 3 bases short and J 0 bases short, with 12 bases between. In germline, CDR1 is KGHSH, CDR2 LQKENI. The sequenced part of the CDR3 DNA is TGTGCCAGCTCACCCGCCGGGGGAGGCTCCTACGAG. Translation: CASSPAGGGSYE. The entire CDR3 reads CASSPAGGGSYEQYF.

On this clone: From the germline J gene comes the end of the CDR3, since the read stops 3 residues before it. The V and J genes are TRBV6-2 or TRBV6-3 and TRBJ1-5; D is perhaps TRBD1 (5 bases). The V and J ends lost 5 bases and 0 bases respectively, with 14 bases between them. Germline CDR1 MNHEY, CDR2 SVGEGT. CDR3 length equals 16 residues. CDR3 DNA, as far as it was read: TGTGCCAGCAGTGCAGAAGGGGCGTATAGCAATCAGCCC. This translates into CASSAEGAYSNQP. The full CDR3 reads CASSAEGAYSNQPQHF.

On this clone: The read ends 3 residues shy of where the CDR3 ends; the end is completed using the germline J gene. V is TRBV29-1 and J is TRBJ1-2; 8 positions match TRBD1. The CDR3 is 14 amino acids. CDR1 is SQVTM and CDR2 is ANQGSEA in the germline V gene. CDR3 bases read: TGCAGCGTTGAAGACGGGACAGGAGGCACCGGC. Translation gives CSVEDGTGGTG. The complete CDR3 reads CSVEDGTGGTGYTF.

Concerning this clone itself: The sequence runs out 3 residues before the end of the CDR3; the remainder is reconstructed from the germline J gene. This chain uses TRBV6-2 or TRBV6-3 with TRBJ2-2, with a tentative D call TRBD2 (6 bases). V lost 5 bases to trimming and J lost 6 bases, with 16 bases between them. The CDR3 sequence is 15 residues long. Germline CDR1 reads MNHEY; CDR2 reads SVGEGT. The sequenced part of the CDR3 DNA is TGTGCCAGCAGTACCGGGACTGCTAGTGCCGGGGAG. Amino acids: CASSTGTASAGE. The full CDR3 sequence reads CASSTGTASAGELFF.

As concerns this clone: The read ends 3 residues shy of where the CDR3 ends; the end is completed using the germline J gene. This sequence joins TRBV13 and TRBJ1-6; 8 bases line up with TRBD1. CDR3 size: 15 residues. Germline loops: CDR1 PRHDT, CDR2 FYEKMQ (reference sequence). The V and J ends lost 4 bases and 8 bases, in that order; junction bases with no gene match: 7. The CDR3 DNA, read in part, is TGTGCCAGCAGCTCCGGACAGGGTGGATATTCACCC. Translated, it gives CASSSGQGGYSP. In full, the CDR3 is CASSSGQGGYSPLHF.

Details on this clone: A junction boundary mismatches the germline segment, possibly from a read error. The CDR3 end falls 3 residues outside the read, so it is completed with the germline J gene. This chain uses TRBV7-9 with TRBJ2-1; possible D gene TRBD2, 6 bases. CDR3 length equals 15 residues. Germline CDR1 is SEHNR and CDR2 is FQNEAQ (reference sequence). CDR3 DNA (partial): TGTGCCAGCAGCTTAGTGGGGGGTGCCTACGATGAG. This gives the protein CASSLVGGAYDE. The whole CDR3 protein is CASSLVGGAYDEQFF.

Here the CDR3 reads CASSLTSAYNEQFF. The DNA read from the CDR3 is TGTGCCAGCAGCCTAACTAGCGCCTACAATGAG. V gene TRBV7-9 combines with J gene TRBJ2-1, with 7 bases lining up with TRBD2. The read gets to within 3 residues of the CDR3 end, and the germline J gene fills in the rest. Germline V CDR1 and CDR2: SEHNR, FQNEAQ (reference sequence). V lost 5 bases, J lost 2 bases, and 3 bases stayed unmatched. This CDR3 spans 14 amino acids.

Incomplete CDR3 DNA: TGTGCCAGCTCTCCCCCAACTAGCGGGAGTTTTTACGAG. Translating it yields CASSPPTSGSFYE. The complete CDR3 sequence is CASSPPTSGSFYEQYF. The chain uses TRBV18 and TRBJ2-7; TRBD2 matches at 11 bases. The read is 3 residues too short to cover the CDR3 end, so that end is filled in from the germline J gene. The trim removed 6 bases at V and 4 bases at J, leaving 11 bases unmatched. Germline V gene data show CDR1 as KGHSH and CDR2 as LQKENI. CDR3 size: 16 residues.

Turning to this clone: Coverage ceases 3 residues before the CDR3 finishes, and the germline J gene fills in the end. V is TRBV20-1 and J is TRBJ1-4; D is unresolved. Germline CDR1 reads DFQATT; CDR2 reads SNEGSKA (reference sequence). With 1 base removed from V and 5 bases from J, the gap between germline ends came to 14 bases. This CDR3 has 15 amino acids. The CDR3 sequence is CSARGYGKLNEKLFF. The covered CDR3 bases are TGCAGTGCTAGAGGGTACGGCAAACTAAATGAAAAA.

Worth noting for this clone: Read coverage stops 3 residues before the CDR3 terminus; the germline J gene supplies the remainder. This rearrangement joins TRBV13 to TRBJ2-1; 12 positions agree with TRBD2. Germline V gene data show CDR1 as PRHDT and CDR2 as FYEKMQ (reference sequence). Trimming removed 5 bases from V and 0 bases from J; junction bases left unmatched: 14. The CDR3 spans 20 residues. The CDR3 region is CASSPTRLAGETDSYNEQFF. CDR3 DNA, as far as it was read: TGTGCCAGCAGCCCCACCCGACTAGCGGGAGAGACCGACTCCTACAATGAG.

Comments on this clone: Read coverage stops 3 residues before the CDR3 terminus; the germline J gene supplies the remainder. The chain has TRBV7-6 and TRBJ1-6, with 7 bases lining up with TRBD1. The CDR3 contains 15 residues. With 5 bases clipped from V and 7 bases from J, the junction kept 8 bases outside the gene matches. CDR1 is SGHVS and CDR2 is FNYEAQ in the germline V gene. CDR3 bases read: TGTGCCAGCAGCGCGCAGACAGGGTACAATTCACCC. Its translation is CASSAQTGYNSP. The full CDR3 reads CASSAQTGYNSPLHF.

As to this clone: Read data end 3 residues before the CDR3 end; the end is taken from the germline J gene. The chain has TRBV29-1 and TRBJ2-3, with D uncertain. CDR3 length equals 10 residues. V shed 3 bases and J shed 8 bases, with 6 bases lying between them. Germline CDR1 is SQVTM and CDR2 is ANQGSEA. The CDR3 bases that were read are TGCAGCGTTGATTCGGGTACG. Amino acids: CSVDSGT. The whole CDR3 region reads CSVDSGTQYF.

A remark on this clone: Sequencing ends 3 residues short of the CDR3 end; the germline J gene provides the rest. The chain has TRBV19 and TRBJ2-3, with 8 positions matching TRBD2. V dropped 6 bases and J dropped 0; count of bases not matched to a gene: 5. The CDR3 contains 15 residues. CDR1 is LNHDA and CDR2 is SQIVND in the germline V gene (reference sequence). The sequenced CDR3 bases are TGTGCCAGTAGCGAACTAGCGGTTAGCACAGATACG. Translated: CASSELAVSTDT. The entire CDR3 sequence reads CASSELAVSTDTQYF. Full variable domain (outside the CDR3, taken from reference TRBV19 and TRBJ2-3): DGGITQSPKYLFRKEGQNVTLSCEQNLNHDAMYWYRQDPGQGLRLIYYSQIVNDFQKGDIAEGYSVSREKKESFPLTVTSAQKNPTAFYLCASSELAVSTDTQYFGPGTRLTVL.

As concerns this clone: Sequencing ends 3 residues short of the CDR3 end; the germline J gene provides the rest. Other nucleotide sequences from this sample produce the same CDR3. The V gene is TRBV6-2 or TRBV6-3, the J gene TRBJ2-1, with 12 bases aligning to TRBD2. Trimming at V came to 5 bases and at J to 8 bases, leaving 10 bases not matched to a gene. The CDR3 contains 16 residues. The germline V gene encodes CDR1 MNHEY and CDR2 SVGEGT. The part of the CDR3 DNA that was read is TGTGCCAGCAGTCCGCCCGGACTAGCGGGACTCGATGAG. Its protein is CASSPPGLAGLDE. The whole CDR3 protein reads CASSPPGLAGLDEQFF.

As to this clone: The missing CDR3 end, 3 residues past where the read stops, is filled in from the germline J gene. This chain joins TRBV6-1 and TRBJ2-1, with D possibly TRBD2 on 6 matching bases. The germline CDR1 and CDR2 sequences are MNHNS and SASEGT. The CDR3 runs to 15 residues. The V end lost 4 bases, the J end lost 3 bases, and 13 bases lay between the germline ends. The CDR3: CASSAAGGDYNEQFF. The sequenced part of the CDR3 DNA is TGTGCCAGCAGTGCCGCTGGCGGGGACTACAATGAG.

As for this clone: The DNA ends 3 residues before the CDR3 does, and the rest of the CDR3 is filled in from the germline J gene. The genes are TRBV5-1 and TRBJ2-2, with a possible D match to TRBD1 (6 bases). Trimming stripped 4 bases from V and 3 bases from J, with 13 bases between. Germline values: CDR1 SGHRS, CDR2 YFSETQ. The CDR3 is 15 residues long. The CDR3 sequence is CASSGRDTYTGELFF. The CDR3 bases that were read are TGCGCCAGCAGCGGCCGGGACACCTACACCGGGGAG.

Concerning this clone: The read finishes 3 residues shy of the CDR3 end, and the germline J gene is used to complete it. This chain connects TRBV29-1 to TRBJ1-2, with D perhaps TRBD1 (6 bases). The CDR3 consists of 15 residues. V lost 0 bases to trimming and J lost 2 bases, with 13 bases between them. Germline values: CDR1 SQVTM, CDR2 ANQGSEA. The CDR3 DNA, read in part, is TGCAGCGTTGAAGACCTCCGGACAGCGAACTATGGC. Its protein is CSVEDLRTANYG. The whole CDR3 is CSVEDLRTANYGYTF.

Note on this clone: Read coverage stops 3 residues before the CDR3 terminus; the germline J gene supplies the remainder. This chain connects TRBV19 to TRBJ1-4; TRBD1 matches at 7 bases. Trimming took 5 bases from V and 8 from J; bases not matched to a gene: 11. CDR1 is LNHDA, CDR2 SQIVND, per germline (reference sequence). This CDR3 contains 15 residues. The CDR3 bases that were read are TGTGCCAGTAGTCCGGTCCGGGACAGAGCCGAAAAA. Protein: CASSPVRDRAEK. The full-length CDR3 reads as CASSPVRDRAEKLFF. Full variable domain (rest looked up from reference TRBV19 and TRBJ1-4): DGGITQSPKYLFRKEGQNVTLSCEQNLNHDAMYWYRQDPGQGLRLIYYSQIVNDFQKGDIAEGYSVSREKKESFPLTVTSAQKNPTAFYLCASSPVRDRAEKLFFGSGTQLSVL.

A remark on this clone: The sequence runs out 3 residues before the end of the CDR3; the remainder is reconstructed from the germline J gene. The J gene is TRBJ2-2, the V gene TRBV7-7; D perhaps matches TRBD2 (6 bases). Germline V gene sequence: CDR1 SSHAT, CDR2 FNYEAQ (reference sequence). The CDR3 runs to 13 residues. The V end was cut by 4 bases, the J end by 6 bases, with 9 bases between. The chain's CDR3 is CASSSEGSGELFF. CDR3 DNA, as far as it was read: TGTGCCAGCAGCTCGGAGGGGTCCGGGGAG. The whole variable domain, filled in from reference TRBV7-7 and TRBJ2-2, reads GAGVSQSPRYKVTKRGQDVTLRCDPISSHATLYWYQQALGQGPEFLTYFNYEAQPDKSGLPSDRFSAERPEGSISTLTIQRTEQRDSAMYRCASSSEGSGELFFGEGSRLTVL.

Comments on this clone: The DNA ends 3 residues before the CDR3 does, and the rest of the CDR3 is filled in from the germline J gene. The chain recombines TRBV20-1 with TRBJ2-4, with a tentative D call TRBD2 (6 bases). V was cut by 4 bases and J by 1 base, with 14 bases left in between. The V gene's germline CDR1 is DFQATT and CDR2 SNEGSKA (reference sequence). The CDR3 runs 15 residues. CDR3 in amino acids: CSATRDFSAKNIQYF. CDR3 bases read: TGCAGTGCTACCCGGGACTTCTCTGCCAAAAACATT.